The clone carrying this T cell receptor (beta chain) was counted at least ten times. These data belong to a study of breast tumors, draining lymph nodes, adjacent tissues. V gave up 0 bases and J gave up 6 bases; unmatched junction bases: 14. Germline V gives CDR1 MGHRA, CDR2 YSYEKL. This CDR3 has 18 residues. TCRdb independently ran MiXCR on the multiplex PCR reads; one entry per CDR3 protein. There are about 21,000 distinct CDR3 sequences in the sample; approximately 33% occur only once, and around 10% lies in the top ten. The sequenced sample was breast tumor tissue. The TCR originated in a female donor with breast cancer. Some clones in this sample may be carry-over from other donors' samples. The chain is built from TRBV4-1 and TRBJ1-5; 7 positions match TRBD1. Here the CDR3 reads CASSQDRWVDRAPQPQHF. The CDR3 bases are TGCGCCAGCAGCCAAGATCGGTGGGTAGACAGGGCTCCTCAGCCCCAGCATTTT.